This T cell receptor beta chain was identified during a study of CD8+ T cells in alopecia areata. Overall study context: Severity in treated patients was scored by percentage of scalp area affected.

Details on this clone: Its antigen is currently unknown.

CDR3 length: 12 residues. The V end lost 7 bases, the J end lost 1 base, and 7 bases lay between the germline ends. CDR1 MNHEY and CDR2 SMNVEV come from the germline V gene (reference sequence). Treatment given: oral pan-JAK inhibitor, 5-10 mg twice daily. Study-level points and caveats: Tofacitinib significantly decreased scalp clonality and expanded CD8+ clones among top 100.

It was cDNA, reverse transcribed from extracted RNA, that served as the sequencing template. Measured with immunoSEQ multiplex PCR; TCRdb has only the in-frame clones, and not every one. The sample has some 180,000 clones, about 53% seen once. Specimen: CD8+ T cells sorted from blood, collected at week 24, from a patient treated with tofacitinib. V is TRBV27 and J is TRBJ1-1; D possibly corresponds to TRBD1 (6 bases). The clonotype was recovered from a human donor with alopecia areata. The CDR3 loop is CASMTGNTEAFF. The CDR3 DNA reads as TGTGCCAGCATGACAGGGAACACTGAAGCTTTCTTT.